The clone carrying this TCR beta chain was recorded a few times. Its antigen is currently unknown. CDR1 and CDR2 (germline): SGHAT, FQNNGV. This CDR3 is built from 11 residues. V lost 2 bases to trimming and J lost 8 bases, with 6 bases between them. Combining iRepertoire HTBI primers with Arm-PCR of CDR3 regions, the authors built TCR beta libraries. A single record per CDR3 protein comes from TCRdb applying MiXCR to the multiplex PCR reads. Among 350,000 to 550,000 distinct CDR3 sequences listed, 16% were seen once. Time point of the sample: newly diagnosed GD, antithyroid drugs for less than 3 months. Generation of the TCR library employed RNA extracted from PBMCs. The source of the sample is a study of regulatory T cells in long-lasting Graves disease. Findings of the study overall: Accuracy may have been reduced by the small sample size. Patients with persistent Graves' had lower TCR diversity than newly diagnosed patients.

This same sample was also part of a study on T cells in Graves' hyperthyroidism and ophthalmopathy. Per that paper: In the first-round RT-PCR of the TCR CDR3, the HTBI primer set was used.

This clonotype originated in a young woman with Graves disease. V is TRBV11-2 and J is TRBJ1-1; D is undetermined. Source: peripheral blood mononuclear cells (PBMCs), taken at new diagnosis, from a patient treated with antithyroid drugs. CDR3 amino acids: CASSLLREAFF. As DNA, the CDR3 is TGTGCCAGCAGCTTACTCAGGGAAGCTTTCTTT.